These 10 T cell receptor beta chains were sequenced from one sample in a study of beta chain features in type 1 diabetes. The whole isolated RNA underwent reverse transcription, so sequencing captured expressed TCRB transcripts. The repertoire was sequenced with immunoSEQ multiplex PCR; TCRdb's copy has only in-frame clones and lacks some. This table has under 300,000 clones, approximately 15% appearing once. Overall study results and limits: Moderate yet significant TCRB CDR3 shortening was seen in Type 1 diabetes patients in all four CD4+ subsets.

These TCRs are of unknown antigen specificity. Sequenced sample: naive CD4+ T cells from blood. All receptors come from a man aged 25-45 years with type 1 diabetes.

The chain employs TRBV7-2 and TRBJ1-2; D is perhaps TRBD1 (6 bases). V was shortened by 8 bases and J by 8 bases, with 18 bases between the two germline ends. CDR3 length: 13 amino acids. Germline V gives CDR1 SGHTA, CDR2 FQGNSA. CDR3 protein: CASADRQAQGYTF. As DNA, the CDR3 is TGTGCCAGCGCGGATCGACAGGCCCAGGGCTACACCTTC.

This clone was seen a handful of times. The chain employs TRBV6-5 and TRBJ2-1; 9 positions match TRBD1. The CDR3 sequence is 12 residues long. Germline CDR1 MNHEY, CDR2 SVGAGI. The V gene end was trimmed by 5 bases and the J gene end by 9 bases; junction bases not matched to a gene: 2. Here the CDR3 reads CASSQDRGEQFF. The DNA of the CDR3 is TGTGCCAGCAGTCAGGACAGGGGTGAGCAGTTCTTC.

This clone was observed a handful of times. The V and J genes are TRBV10-2 and TRBJ1-5; no clear D. V gave up 8 bases and J gave up 10 bases, with 9 bases separating them. The CDR3 runs to 10 residues. Germline CDR1 and CDR2: WSHSY and SAAADI. The CDR3 loop reads CASGREPQHF. The CDR3 DNA reads TGCGCCAGCGGGAGAGAACCCCAGCATTTT.

The CDR3 DNA is TGTGCCAGCAGGACATGGCAGGGGCTTCTAGATACGCAGTATTTT. Translation: CASRTWQGLLDTQYF. This sequence joins TRBV6-1 and TRBJ2-3; TRBD1 is a possible D gene (6 bases). The CDR3 spans 15 residues. V was pared by 6 bases and J by 5 bases, with 18 bases between. Germline V gene sequence: CDR1 MNHNS, CDR2 SASEGT.

The rearrangement uses TRBV30 and TRBJ2-3; D is perhaps TRBD1 (6 bases). Trimming took 7 bases from V and 2 from J, leaving 16 bases between them. CDR1 GTSNPN and CDR2 SVGIG come from the germline V gene (reference sequence). The CDR3 has 14 amino acids. CDR3 sequence (DNA): TGTGCCTTATACAGGGCCCCCTACACAGATACGCAGTATTTT. Protein sequence: CALYRAPYTDTQYF.

The table lists this clone with a few counts. The V call is TRBV2, the J call TRBJ1-2; D uncertain. Germline CDR1 SNHLY, CDR2 FYNNEI. Trimming cost V 1 base and J 2 bases, with 14 bases left between them. The CDR3 is 16 residues long. The CDR3 is CASSEGRRASNYGYTF. CDR3 DNA sequence: TGTGCCAGCAGTGAAGGCAGGCGCGCATCAAACTATGGCTACACCTTC.

The chain combines TRBV4-1 with TRBJ2-3; 7 bases are shared with TRBD2. Germline V CDR1 and CDR2: MGHRA, YSYEKL. The CDR3 has 16 residues. With V trimmed by 4 bases and J by 4 bases, 11 bases remained unmatched. The chain's CDR3 is CASSRGERGGSDTQYF. The CDR3 region has the DNA TGCGCCAGCAGCCGAGGCGAGCGGGGTGGGTCAGATACGCAGTATTTT.

This clone was counted only a few times. The CDR3 coding sequence is TGCGCCAGCAGCCAAGAAGGGGGGGACCAGCCCAACAATGAGCAGTTCTTC. This codes for CASSQEGGDQPNNEQFF. This chain joins TRBV4-1 and TRBJ2-1, with a possible D match to TRBD2 (7 bases). The CDR3 has 17 residues. The germline V gene encodes CDR1 MGHRA and CDR2 YSYEKL. V was shortened by 0 bases and J by 5 bases, with 17 bases between the two germline ends.

A note on this clone: The sample contains more than one DNA sequence encoding this CDR3. The chain links TRBV5-1 to TRBJ2-5; no firm D call. Trimming pared 0 bases from V and 0 bases from J, leaving 6 bases between. This CDR3 is 14 amino acids long. Germline CDR1 and CDR2: SGHRS and YFSETQ. The CDR3 spells CASSLGGYQETQYF. The CDR3 DNA reads TGCGCCAGCAGCTTGGGAGGTTACCAAGAGACCCAGTACTTC.

The chain combines TRBV5-4 with TRBJ1-2; 12 nucleotides line up with TRBD1. The CDR3 contains 18 residues. Trimming removed 0 bases from V and 4 bases from J; junction bases left unmatched: 10. Germline CDR1 is SGHNT and CDR2 is YYREEE (reference sequence). CDR3 in amino acids: CASSLASGTGGDVYGYTF. CDR3 bases: TGTGCCAGCAGCTTGGCAAGTGGGACAGGGGGCGATGTCTATGGCTACACCTTC.